This is a list of T cell receptor beta chains from one sample in a study of T cells in Graves' hyperthyroidism and ophthalmopathy. TCRdb passed the multiplex PCR reads through MiXCR, listing each CDR3 protein once. Here the sample spans around 350,000 distinct CDR3 sequences, about a fifth being singletons. The sequencing input was blood. The source of these receptors is a young woman with Graves' hyperthyroidism. The conserved cysteine and the conserved F or W are not part of the CDR3 here.

v_call	j_call	cdr3_aa
TRBV15	TRBJ2-7	ATSRVGSSYEQY
TRBV11-2	TRBJ2-3	ASSLEGTGAQY
TRBV7-8	TRBJ2-2	ASSLAPGLVNTGELF
TRBV6-2/TRBV6-3	TRBJ1-2	ASTLAGTGVLGYT
TRBV6-5	TRBJ1-2	ASSYSGTGQPYGYT
TRBV6-4	TRBJ2-7	ASSDRAGGPSYEQY
TRBV7-8	TRBJ2-5	ASSLAPPGVPQETQY
TRBV6-5	TRBJ1-2	ASSYSDGSNYGYT
TRBV11-2	TRBJ2-4	ASSLGGIENIQY
TRBV5-4	TRBJ2-5	ASSSRDGQETQY
TRBV3-1	TRBJ1-1	ASSLSQVWRGVAC
TRBV5-1	TRBJ2-2	ASSLQVTATGELF
TRBV7-6	TRBJ2-2	ASSSGQLDTGELF
TRBV2	TRBJ2-4	ASSAGNIQY
TRBV5-1	TRBJ1-1	ASSLSGGEAF
TRBV12-3/TRBV12-4	TRBJ2-5	ASSRDYYQETQY
TRBV12-3/TRBV12-4	TRBJ2-7	ASTTSGGARDEQY
TRBV6-5	TRBJ1-1	AGGLGSHFNEAF
TRBV6-5	TRBJ2-5	ASSYPTSGGAKETQY
TRBV30	TRBJ1-1	AWEETNTEAF
TRBV12-5	TRBJ2-7	ASGLPFRDSSSYEQY
TRBV15	TRBJ2-2	ATSTQEASGELF
TRBV12-5	TRBJ1-1	ASGLGFGAMNTEAF
TRBV7-3	TRBJ1-1	ASSLTSGGQVEAF
TRBV7-8	TRBJ1-1	ASSQRREGQRF
TRBV24-1	TRBJ2-4	ATSEVLSPNIQY
TRBV19	TRBJ2-7	ASRAGQGYHEQY
TRBV11-2	TRBJ2-7	ASRERASTGEQY
TRBV6-1	TRBJ2-7	ASKGAGGLYEQY
TRBV2	TRBJ2-7	ASSPGTGSTRFYEQY
TRBV7-9	TRBJ1-2	ASSRTSDGYT
TRBV5-1	TRBJ1-1	ASSLGRGLIEAF
TRBV13	TRBJ2-4	ASSANSDRQKNIQY
TRBV7-8	TRBJ2-7	ASSLGVSEQY
TRBV24-1	TRBJ2-7	ATSEPSPSGGASYEQY
TRBV20-1	TRBJ2-7	SARRQSVHYEQY
TRBV6-1	TRBJ1-5	ASRGTGDSQPQH
TRBV12-3/TRBV12-4	TRBJ2-7	ASSTTTPPYEQY
TRBV4-1	TRBJ1-1	ASSHEGEGTEAF
TRBV10-3	TRBJ2-5	AISWDRAGRETQY
TRBV5-1	TRBJ2-2	ASRSAWDTGELF
TRBV10-3	TRBJ2-7	AISEWRGEQY
TRBV3-1	TRBJ2-2	ASSHIGGELF
TRBV28	TRBJ2-5	ASSLESQETQY
TRBV9	TRBJ2-3	ASSAGPARGDTQY
TRBV12-3/TRBV12-4	TRBJ2-5	ASRNTGVRETQY
TRBV19	TRBJ1-1	ATRRATEAF
TRBV6-1	TRBJ1-1	ASTKRGGMNTEAF